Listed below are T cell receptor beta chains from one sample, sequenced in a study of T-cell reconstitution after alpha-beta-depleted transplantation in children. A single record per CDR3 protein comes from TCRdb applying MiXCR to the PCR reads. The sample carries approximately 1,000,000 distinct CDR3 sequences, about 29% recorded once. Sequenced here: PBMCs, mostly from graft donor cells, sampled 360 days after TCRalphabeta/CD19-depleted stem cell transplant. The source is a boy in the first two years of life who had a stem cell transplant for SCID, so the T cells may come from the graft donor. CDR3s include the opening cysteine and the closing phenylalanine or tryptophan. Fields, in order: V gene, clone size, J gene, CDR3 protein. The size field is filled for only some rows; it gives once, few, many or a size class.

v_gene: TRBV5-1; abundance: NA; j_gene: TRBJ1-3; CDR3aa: CASSSPSGNTIYF
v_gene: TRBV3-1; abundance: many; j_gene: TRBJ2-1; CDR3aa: CASRPTGTYNEQFF
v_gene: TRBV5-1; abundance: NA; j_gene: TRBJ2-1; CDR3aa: CASSSQGETYNEQFF
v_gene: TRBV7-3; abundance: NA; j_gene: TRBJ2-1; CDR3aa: CASSSPYGGAGYNEQFF
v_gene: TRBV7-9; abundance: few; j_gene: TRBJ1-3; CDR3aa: CASSLGAGGNTIYF
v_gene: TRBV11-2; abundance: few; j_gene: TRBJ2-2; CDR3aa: CASSLRRAGTGELFF
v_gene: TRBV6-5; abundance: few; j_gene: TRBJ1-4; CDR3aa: CASSYSVPNEKLFF
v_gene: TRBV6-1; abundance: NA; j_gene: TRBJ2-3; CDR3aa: CASSHSGTSGGATDTQYF
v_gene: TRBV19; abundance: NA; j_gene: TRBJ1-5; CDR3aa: CASSIGEGGGQPQHF
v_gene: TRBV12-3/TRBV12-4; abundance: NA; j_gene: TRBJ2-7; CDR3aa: CASSPWGQGGHEQYF
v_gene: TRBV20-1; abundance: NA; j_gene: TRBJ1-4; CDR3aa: CSARGRSGERRAYF
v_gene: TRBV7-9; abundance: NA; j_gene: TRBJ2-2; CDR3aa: CASSLRPGQTNTGELFF
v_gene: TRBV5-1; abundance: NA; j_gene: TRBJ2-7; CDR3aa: CASSLDSFSPWEQYF
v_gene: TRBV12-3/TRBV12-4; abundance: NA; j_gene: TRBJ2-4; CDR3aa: CATRGAKNIQYF
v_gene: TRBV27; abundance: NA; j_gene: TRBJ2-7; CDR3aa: CASSSGEGYEQYF
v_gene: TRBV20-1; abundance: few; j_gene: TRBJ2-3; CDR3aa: CSAVGPQADTQYF
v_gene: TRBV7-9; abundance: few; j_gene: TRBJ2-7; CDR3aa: CASSLGGETRVSDEQYF
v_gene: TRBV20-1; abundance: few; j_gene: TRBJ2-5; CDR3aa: CSASRGSGDETQYF
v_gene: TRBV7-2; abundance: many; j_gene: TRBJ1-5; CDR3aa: CASSKDRVNQPQHF
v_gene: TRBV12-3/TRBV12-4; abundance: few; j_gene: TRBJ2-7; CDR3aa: CASSFWQGRDEQYF
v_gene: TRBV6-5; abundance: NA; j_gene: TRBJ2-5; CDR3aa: CASSYRLGPGTEETQYF
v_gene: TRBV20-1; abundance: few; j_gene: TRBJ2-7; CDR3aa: CSASAGQLSYEQYF
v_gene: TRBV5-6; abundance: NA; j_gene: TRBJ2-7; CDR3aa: CASSLFSEQYF
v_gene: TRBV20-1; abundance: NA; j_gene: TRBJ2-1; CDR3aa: CSARDGWLAGGLRNYNEQFF
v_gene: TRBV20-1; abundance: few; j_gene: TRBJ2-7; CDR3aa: CSASHQRSGMGQYF
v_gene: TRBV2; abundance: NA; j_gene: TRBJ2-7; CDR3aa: CASTQGVGVGRGRQYF
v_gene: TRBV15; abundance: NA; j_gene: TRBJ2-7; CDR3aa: CATSRDRRGEQYF
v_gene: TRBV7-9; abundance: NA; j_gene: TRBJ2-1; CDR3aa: CASTLGEYNEQFF
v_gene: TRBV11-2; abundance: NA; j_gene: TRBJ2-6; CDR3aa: CASSLRGGHSGANVLTF
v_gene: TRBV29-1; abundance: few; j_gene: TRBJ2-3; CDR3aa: CSAAWARESTDTQYF
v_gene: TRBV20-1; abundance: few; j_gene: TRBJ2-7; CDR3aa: CSASDPGTGPYEQYF
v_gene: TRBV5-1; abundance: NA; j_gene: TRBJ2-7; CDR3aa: CASSSEGTGSYEQYF